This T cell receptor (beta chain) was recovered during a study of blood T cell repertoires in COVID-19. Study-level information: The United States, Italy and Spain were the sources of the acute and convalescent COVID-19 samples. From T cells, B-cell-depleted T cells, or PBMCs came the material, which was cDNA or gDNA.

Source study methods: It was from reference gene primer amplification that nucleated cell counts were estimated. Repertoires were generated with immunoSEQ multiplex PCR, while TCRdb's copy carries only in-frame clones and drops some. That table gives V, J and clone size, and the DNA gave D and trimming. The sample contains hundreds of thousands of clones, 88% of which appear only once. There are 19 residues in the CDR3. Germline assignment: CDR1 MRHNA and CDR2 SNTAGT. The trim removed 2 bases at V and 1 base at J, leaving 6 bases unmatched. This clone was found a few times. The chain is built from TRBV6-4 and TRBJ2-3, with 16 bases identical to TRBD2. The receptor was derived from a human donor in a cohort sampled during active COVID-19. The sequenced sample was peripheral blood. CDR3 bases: TGTGCCAGCAGTGACGCCGGGACTAGCGGGGGGGTCCGCACAGATACGCAGTATTTT. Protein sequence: CASSDAGTSGGVRTDTQYF.